Below, 10 T cell receptor beta chains from the same sample are listed, as sequenced in a study of shared clonotypes between healthy human individuals. Produced via immunoSEQ multiplex PCR; TCRdb's table is partial and in-frame only. The table includes roughly 1,800,000 clones, about 95% detected once. Terminally differentiated effector memory CD45RA+ cells were left out of the naive CD8 fraction, which was CD45RO-negative and positively selected for CCR7. Material: naive CD8+ T cells sorted from blood. The receptors come from a man aged 18 to 30 in good health.

This clone was observed once. The chain is built from TRBV9 and TRBJ2-7, with D maybe TRBD2 (5 bases). Per the germline V gene, CDR1 is SGDLS and CDR2 is YYNGEE. The CDR3 has 14 amino acids. V lost 0 bases to trimming and J lost 2 bases, with 9 bases between them. CDR3 DNA sequence: TGTGCCAGCAGCGTAGGGATAGCGCCCTACGAGCAGTACTTC. Residues: CASSVGIAPYEQYF.

The CDR3 DNA reads TGTGCCAGCAGTTTTCTCACTGAGCAGTTCTTC. This codes for CASSFLTEQFF. The V call is TRBV27, the J call TRBJ2-1, with D hard to call. Germline V CDR1 and CDR2: MNHEY, SMNVEV (reference sequence). Between the trimmed V and J ends, which lost 3 bases and 9 bases, there was a span of 6 bases. This CDR3 has 11 residues.

The gene calls are TRBV4-1 and TRBJ1-2, with a tentative D call TRBD1 (6 bases). CDR3 length: 17 residues. Germline values: CDR1 MGHRA, CDR2 YSYEKL. V was pared by 0 bases and J by 1 base, with 15 bases between. The CDR3 loop reads CASSQDAPQGHNYGYTF. Here the CDR3 DNA reads TGCGCCAGCAGCCAAGATGCCCCCCAGGGACATAACTATGGCTACACCTTC.

The V and J genes are TRBV10-3 and TRBJ2-5; 8 bases are a match to TRBD2. Germline V CDR1 and CDR2: ENHRY, SYGVKD. Trimming took 3 bases from V and 5 from J; bases not matched to a gene: 11. The CDR3 runs to 16 residues. The CDR3 DNA reads as TGTGCCATCAGTGACCCGACTAGCGCTCCGCTGGAGACCCAGTACTTC. This codes for CAISDPTSAPLETQYF.

This rearrangement joins TRBV29-1 to TRBJ1-1; D is perhaps TRBD1 (5 bases). Germline lookup yields CDR1 SQVTM and CDR2 ANQGSEA. The CDR3 extends over 13 amino acids. Trimming shortened V by 2 bases and J by 2 bases, and 9 bases separated the two germline ends. CDR3: CSVETGENTEAFF. The CDR3 nucleotides read TGCAGCGTTGAAACAGGAGAAAACACTGAAGCTTTCTTT.

V and J are TRBV13 and TRBJ1-2, with a possible D match to TRBD1 (5 bases). The germline V gene encodes CDR1 PRHDT and CDR2 FYEKMQ (reference sequence). Trimming removed 5 bases from V and 12 bases from J, with 19 bases in between. CDR3 length: 13 residues. The CDR3 region is CASSPGTREDNTF. The CDR3 DNA is TGTGCCAGCAGCCCCGGGACTCGCGAAGACAACACCTTC. The full variable domain, in which reference TRBV13 and TRBJ1-2 provide the parts outside the CDR3, is AAGVIQSPRHLIKEKRETATLKCYPIPRHDTVYWYQQGPGQDPQFLISFYEKMQSDKGSIPDRFSAQQFSDYHSELNMSSLELGDSALYFCASSPGTREDNTFGSGTRLTVV.

The sample holds one count of this clone. This chain uses TRBV6-1 with TRBJ1-3; TRBD1 might be the D (5 bases). This CDR3 is built from 13 residues. Trimming stripped 7 bases from V and 6 bases from J, with 13 bases between. Germline V gene lookup returns CDR1 MNHNS and CDR2 SASEGT. The CDR3 DNA is TGTGCCAGCAAGGCAGGGAATGCAAACACCATATATTTT. Its translation is CASKAGNANTIYF.

This clone was observed once. V usage is TRBV7-2 and J usage is TRBJ2-2; D not certain. With 5 bases removed from V and 1 base from J, the gap between germline ends came to 5 bases. The CDR3 has 13 residues. Germline V gene data show CDR1 as SGHTA and CDR2 as FQGNSA. In DNA, the CDR3 is TGTGCCAGCAGCCCCGTGAACACCGGGGAGCTGTTTTTT. Its protein product is CASSPVNTGELFF.

This rearrangement joins TRBV28 to TRBJ2-7, with TRBD1 matching over 7 bases. The V segment lost 7 bases and the J segment 0 bases; nucleotides outside the gene matches: 6. The CDR3 runs 14 residues. The germline CDR1 and CDR2 sequences are MDHEN and SYDVKM. The CDR3 region is CASTKAGGSYEQYF. The CDR3 DNA reads TGTGCCAGCACTAAGGCAGGGGGCTCCTACGAGCAGTACTTC.

The CDR3 bases are TGTGCCTGGACATGGGGGACAGGGGTCTCCGAGCAGTACTTC. Translated: CAWTWGTGVSEQYF. This chain uses TRBV30 with TRBJ2-7, with 10 bases aligning to TRBD1. The J segment lost 6 bases and the V segment lost 4 bases, leaving 9 bases of the junction unmatched. The V gene's germline CDR1 is GTSNPN and CDR2 SVGIG (reference sequence). The CDR3 runs to 14 residues.